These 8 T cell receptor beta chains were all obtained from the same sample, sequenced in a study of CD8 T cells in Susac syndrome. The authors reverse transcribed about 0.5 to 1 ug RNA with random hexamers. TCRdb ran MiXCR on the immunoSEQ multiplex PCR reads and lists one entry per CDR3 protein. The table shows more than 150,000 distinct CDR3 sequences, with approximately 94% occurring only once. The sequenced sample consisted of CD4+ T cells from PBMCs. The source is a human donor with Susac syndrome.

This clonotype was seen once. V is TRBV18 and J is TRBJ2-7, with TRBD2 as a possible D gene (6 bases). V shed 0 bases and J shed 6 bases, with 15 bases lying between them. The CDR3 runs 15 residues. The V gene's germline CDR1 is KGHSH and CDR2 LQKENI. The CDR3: CASSPPRVEGSEQYF. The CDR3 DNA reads TGTGCCAGCTCACCACCGAGGGTGGAGGGGTCCGAGCAGTACTTC.

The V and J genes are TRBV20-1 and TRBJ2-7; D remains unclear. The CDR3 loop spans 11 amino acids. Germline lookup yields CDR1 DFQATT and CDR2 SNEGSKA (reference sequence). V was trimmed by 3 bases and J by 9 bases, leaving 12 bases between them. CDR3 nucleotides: TGCAGTGCTAGTGGCTCGGGCGGGCAGTACTTC. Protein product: CSASGSGGQYF.

This CDR3 reads CSARGIANTGELFF. The CDR3 bases are TGCAGTGCTCGGGGGATCGCGAACACCGGGGAGCTGTTTTTT. The rearrangement joins TRBV20-1 to TRBJ2-2, with D possibly being TRBD2 (6 bases). Deletions cut 5 bases from V and 0 bases from J, with 10 bases between. Germline loops: CDR1 DFQATT, CDR2 SNEGSKA (reference sequence). CDR3 length equals 14 residues.

CDR3 in amino acids: CSVVTSESSSYNEQFF. DNA for the CDR3: TGCAGCGTTGTGACTAGCGAAAGTTCTTCTTACAATGAGCAGTTCTTC. J is TRBJ2-1 and V is TRBV29-1; 8 bases are shared with TRBD2. Germline V CDR1 and CDR2: SQVTM, ANQGSEA. CDR3 length: 16 residues. The ends lost 4 bases at V and 4 bases at J; junction bases unmatched: 12.

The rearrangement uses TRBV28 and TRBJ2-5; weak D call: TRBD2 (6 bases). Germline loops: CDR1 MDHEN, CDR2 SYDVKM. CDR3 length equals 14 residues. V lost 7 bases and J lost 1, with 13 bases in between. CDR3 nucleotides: TGTGCCAGCACCATCGGACTAACCCAAGAGACCCAGTACTTC. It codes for CASTIGLTQETQYF.

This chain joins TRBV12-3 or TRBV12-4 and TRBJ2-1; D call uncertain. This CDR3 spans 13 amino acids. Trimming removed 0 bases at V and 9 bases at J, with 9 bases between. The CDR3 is CASSLAGKVEQFF. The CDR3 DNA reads TGTGCCAGCAGTTTAGCGGGGAAAGTTGAGCAGTTCTTC.

In DNA, the CDR3 is TGTGCCAGCAGTTTTACAGGGATAAACACTGAAGCTTTCTTT. This translates into CASSFTGINTEAFF. The rearrangement uses TRBV27 and TRBJ1-1; maybe TRBD1 (6 bases). V was trimmed by 3 bases and J by 2 bases, leaving 10 bases between them. The CDR3 consists of 14 residues. Per the germline V gene, CDR1 is MNHEY and CDR2 is SMNVEV (reference sequence).

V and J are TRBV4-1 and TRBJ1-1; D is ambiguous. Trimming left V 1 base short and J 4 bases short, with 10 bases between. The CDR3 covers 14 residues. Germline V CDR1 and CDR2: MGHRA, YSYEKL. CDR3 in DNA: TGCGCCAGCAGCCAAGGGGTCTTCGGCACTGAAGCTTTCTTT. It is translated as CASSQGVFGTEAFF.